This record concerns one TCR beta chain sequence. The antigen is undetermined. CDR1 is SGHRS and CDR2 is YFSETQ in the germline V gene. CDR3 size: 20 residues. With 2 bases clipped from V and 0 bases from J, the junction kept 14 bases outside the gene matches. Naive CD4+ cells had CD25+ Tregs removed. Study results and caveats: The larger cohort examined one V-J beta rearrangement, not whole repertoires.

Semi-nested PCR with Nested Universal Primer A followed constant-region reverse priming of full-length variable regions. TCRdb redid the calling of the 5' RACE reads with MiXCR, one entry per CDR3 protein. Of some 62,000 distinct CDR3 sequences listed, just under 30% were seen once; the top ten hold approximately 2.2%. This TCR came from a female donor with breast cancer. The chain uses TRBV5-1 and TRBJ2-1; 10 nucleotides agree with TRBD2. Sequencing input: tumor-infiltrating naive CD4+ T cells sorted from the breast tumor. The subset here: naive CD4+ T cells, CD4+CD45RA+CD25-. The CDR3 spells CASSFWTSGYTLSSYNEQFF. The CDR3 bases are TGCGCCAGCAGCTTTTGGACTAGCGGTTATACTTTAAGCTCCTACAATGAGCAGTTCTTC.